Presented here are 9 T cell receptor beta chains from one specimen sequenced in a study of blood T cell repertoires in COVID-19. TCRdb's table, derived via immunoSEQ multiplex PCR, lists solely in-frame clones and lacks some. Seen here are around 200,000 clones, 70% to 85% observed once, and the top ten hold 7.5% to 10%. Sequences were obtained from peripheral blood. The receptors shown here come from a woman older than 75 with acute or convalescent COVID-19.

V is TRBV25-1 and J is TRBJ2-7, with TRBD2 matching over 10 bases. J lost 2 bases, V lost 1 base, and 5 bases had no gene match. This CDR3 has 16 residues. Germline lookup yields CDR1 MGHDK and CDR2 SYGVNS. The CDR3 sequence is CASSELTSGLPYEQYF. CDR3 DNA: TGTGCCAGCAGTGAATTGACTAGCGGGCTTCCCTACGAGCAGTACTTC.

The chain has TRBV6-5 and TRBJ1-4, with 7 nucleotides matching TRBD1. V shed 6 bases and J 4 bases; nucleotides not matched to a gene: 5. Germline CDR1 and CDR2: MNHEY and SVGAGI. This CDR3 comprises 14 residues. The CDR3 DNA sequence: TGTGCCAGCAGCGGAAGGGACAGTAATGAAAAACTGTTTTTT. Translating it yields CASSGRDSNEKLFF.

The chain carries TRBV2 and TRBJ2-5, with D maybe TRBD2 (6 bases). Per the germline V gene, CDR1 is SNHLY and CDR2 is FYNNEI. This CDR3 spans 13 amino acids. Trimming took off 7 bases at V and 5 bases at J, with 14 bases between the two ends. In DNA, the CDR3 is TGTGCCAGCAAGGAGGGCCATGCCGAGACCCAGTACTTC. As protein: CASKEGHAETQYF.

J is TRBJ1-5 and V is TRBV6-5; 7 bases fit TRBD1. Germline V CDR1 and CDR2: MNHEY, SVGAGI. There are 16 residues in the CDR3. J lost 4 bases, V lost 2 bases, and 8 bases had no gene match. The CDR3 coding sequence is TGTGCCAGCAGTTACGCGCGACAGGGCGGGAATCAGCCCCAGCATTTT. The encoded protein is CASSYARQGGNQPQHF.

This chain connects TRBV19 to TRBJ2-7; a weak D match, TRBD2 (6 bases). Trimming left V 5 bases short and J 3 bases short, with 17 bases between. Germline V gene data show CDR1 as LNHDA and CDR2 as SQIVND (reference sequence). There are 15 residues in the CDR3. The CDR3 DNA is TGTGCCAGTAGTGTCGGGACTGGAGGCTTCTACGAGCAGTACTTC. Its protein product is CASSVGTGGFYEQYF.

The chain is built from TRBV25-1 and TRBJ1-2, with a tentative D call TRBD1 (6 bases). CDR1 and CDR2 (germline): MGHDK, SYGVNS. The CDR3 is made up of 13 amino acids. V was clipped by 6 bases and J by 9 bases, with 17 bases between them. The CDR3 sequence is CASRGQLGPSYTF. The CDR3 bases are TGTGCCAGCAGAGGACAGCTCGGCCCCAGCTACACCTTC.

This clone has a single count. The CDR3 spells CASGPRTANSPLHF. The CDR3 DNA sequence: TGTGCCAGTGGTCCACGGACAGCAAATTCACCCCTCCACTTT. The chain carries TRBV19 and TRBJ1-6; a possible D gene is TRBD1 (6 bases). The CDR3 runs 14 residues. Germline V CDR1 and CDR2: LNHDA, SQIVND (reference sequence). V lost 8 bases, J lost 7 bases, and 15 bases lay in between.

J is TRBJ2-3 and V is TRBV30, with a possible D match to TRBD1 (5 bases). V lost 5 bases and J lost 2, with 14 bases in between. CDR1 is GTSNPN, CDR2 SVGIG, per germline (reference sequence). The CDR3 contains 14 residues. The DNA for the CDR3 is TGTGCCTGGGCGACAGTCACCGCCACAGATACGCAGTATTTT. Its protein product is CAWATVTATDTQYF. The full variable domain, with the rest looked up from reference TRBV30 and TRBJ2-3, is SQTIHQWPATLVQPVGSPLSLECTVEGTSNPNLYWYRQAAGRGLQLLFYSVGIGQISSEVPQNLSASRPQDRQFILSSKKLLLSDSGFYLCAWATVTATDTQYFGPGTRLTVL.

This clone was observed a few times. The CDR3 is CASSRLAGGQSSYNEQFF. The CDR3 nucleotides are TGTGCCAGCAGTAGACTAGCGGGAGGCCAGAGCTCCTACAATGAGCAGTTCTTC. This chain connects TRBV2 to TRBJ2-1, with 13 bases fitting TRBD2. After removal of 5 bases from V and 0 bases from J, the junction contained 7 bases not matched to a gene. The CDR3 consists of 18 residues. The germline CDR1 and CDR2 sequences are SNHLY and FYNNEI. The variable domain in full, with the rest retrieved from reference TRBV2 and TRBJ2-1, is EPEVTQTPSHQVTQMGQEVILRCVPISNHLYFYWYRQILGQKVEFLVSFYNNEISEKSEIFDDQFSVERPDGSNFTLKIRSTKLEDSAMYFCASSRLAGGQSSYNEQFFGPGTRLTVL.